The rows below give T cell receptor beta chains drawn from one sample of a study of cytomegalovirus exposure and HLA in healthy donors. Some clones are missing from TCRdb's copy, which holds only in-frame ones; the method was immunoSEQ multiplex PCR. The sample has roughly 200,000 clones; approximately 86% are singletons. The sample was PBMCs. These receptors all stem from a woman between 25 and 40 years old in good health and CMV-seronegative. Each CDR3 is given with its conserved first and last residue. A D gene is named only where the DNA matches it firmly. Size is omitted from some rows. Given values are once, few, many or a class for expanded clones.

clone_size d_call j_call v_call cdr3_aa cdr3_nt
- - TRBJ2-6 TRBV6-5 CASSPIGANVLTF TGTGCCAGCAGTCCCATTGGGGCCAACGTCCTGACTTTC
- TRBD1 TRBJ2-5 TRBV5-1 CASTRTGVQETQYF TGCGCCAGCACCCGGACAGGCGTCCAAGAGACCCAGTACTTC
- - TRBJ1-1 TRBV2 CASRSGQPNTEAFF TGTGCCAGCAGGAGCGGACAGCCGAACACTGAAGCTTTCTTT
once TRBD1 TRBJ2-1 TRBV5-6 CASSYDRDVYNEQFF TGTGCCAGCAGCTATGACAGGGACGTATACAATGAGCAGTTCTTC
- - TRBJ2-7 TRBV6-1 CASSETIGYEQYF TGTGCCAGCAGCGAGACAATAGGCTACGAGCAGTACTTC
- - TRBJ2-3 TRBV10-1 CASSDGLLHTQYF TGCGCCAGCAGTGACGGACTCCTACATACGCAGTATTTT
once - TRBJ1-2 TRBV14 CASSQDLATGYTF TGTGCCAGCAGCCAAGATCTGGCCACGGGCTACACCTTC
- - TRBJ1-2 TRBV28 CASSLILRGSYGYTF TGTGCCAGCAGTTTAATTCTAAGGGGTAGCTATGGCTACACCTTC
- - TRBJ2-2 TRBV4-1 CASSQIPTYSNTGELFF TGCGCCAGCAGCCAAATCCCGACATACTCGAACACCGGGGAGCTGTTTTTT
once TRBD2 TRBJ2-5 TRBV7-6 CASSLGLAGAQETQYF TGTGCCAGCAGCTTAGGATTAGCGGGAGCTCAGGAGACCCAGTACTTC
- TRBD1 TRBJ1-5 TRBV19 CASSTTRDRARGGNQPQHF TGTGCCAGTAGTACAACACGGGACAGGGCAAGAGGAGGCAATCAGCCCCAGCATTTT
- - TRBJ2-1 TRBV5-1 CASSLVGPADEQFF TGCGCCAGCAGCTTGGTGGGCCCAGCCGATGAGCAGTTCTTC
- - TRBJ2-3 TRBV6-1 CASSLQGALDTQYF TGTGCCAGCAGCCTACAGGGCGCCTTGGATACGCAGTATTTT
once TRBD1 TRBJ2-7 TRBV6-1 CASSEDQTGGSAKQYF TGTGCCAGCAGTGAAGACCAAACAGGGGGCTCGGCCAAGCAGTACTTC
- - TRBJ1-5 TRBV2 CASSGGGGGQPQHF TGTGCCAGCAGCGGCGGGGGGGGCGGTCAGCCCCAGCATTTT
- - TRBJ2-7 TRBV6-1 CASRDAYEQYF TGTGCCAGCCGAGATGCCTACGAGCAGTACTTC
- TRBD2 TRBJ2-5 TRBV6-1 CASSGDKRLAGGPGETQYF TGTGCCAGCAGTGGGGACAAGAGGCTAGCGGGAGGGCCGGGGGAGACCCAGTACTTC
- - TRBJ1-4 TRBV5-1 CASSPRGGRVTNEKLFF TGCGCCAGCAGCCCCCGGGGGGGTAGAGTGACTAATGAAAAACTGTTTTTT
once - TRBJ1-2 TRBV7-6 CASSHWEGLGYTF TGTGCCAGCAGCCATTGGGAGGGCCTTGGCTACACCTTC
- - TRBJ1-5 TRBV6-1 CASSVTAVQPQHF TGTGCCAGCAGTGTCACAGCGGTTCAGCCCCAGCATTTT
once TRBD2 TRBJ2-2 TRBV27 CASSLLLAGGTGELFF TGTGCCAGCAGTTTACTGCTAGCGGGAGGCACCGGGGAGCTGTTTTTT
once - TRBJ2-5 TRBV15 CATKLDRYQETQYF TGTGCCACCAAGTTGGACAGATACCAAGAGACCCAGTACTTC
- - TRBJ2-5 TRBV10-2 CASRKDTNQETQYF TGCGCCAGCAGGAAGGACACCAACCAAGAGACCCAGTACTTC
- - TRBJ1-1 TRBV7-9 CASSAHVETEAFF TGTGCCAGCAGCGCCCATGTGGAGACTGAAGCTTTCTTT
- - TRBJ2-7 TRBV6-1 CASRPGHGSYEQYF TGTGCCAGCAGACCGGGACACGGATCCTACGAGCAGTACTTC
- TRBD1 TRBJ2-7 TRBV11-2 CASSGTGVSSYEQYF TGTGCCAGCAGCGGGACAGGGGTGAGCTCCTACGAGCAGTACTTC
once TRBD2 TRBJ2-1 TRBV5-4 CASSYGTSGRAFYNEQFF TGTGCCAGCAGCTACGGGACTAGCGGGAGGGCCTTCTACAATGAGCAGTTCTTC
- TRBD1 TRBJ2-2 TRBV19 CASSPRTGKGGELFF TGTGCCAGTAGCCCCCGGACAGGCAAAGGCGGGGAGCTGTTTTTT
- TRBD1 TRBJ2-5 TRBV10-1 CASSERTGERETQYF TGCGCCAGCAGTGAGAGAACAGGGGAAAGGGAGACCCAGTACTTC
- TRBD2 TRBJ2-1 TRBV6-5 CASRRLAGNNEQFF TGTGCCAGCAGGAGACTAGCGGGAAACAATGAGCAGTTCTTC
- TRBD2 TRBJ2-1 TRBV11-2 CASSPRLAGGAYNEQFF TGTGCCAGCAGCCCCCGACTAGCGGGGGGGGCCTACAATGAGCAGTTCTTC
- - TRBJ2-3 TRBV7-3 CASSLRRERTDTQYF TGTGCCAGCAGCTTACGTCGGGAACGCACAGATACGCAGTATTTT
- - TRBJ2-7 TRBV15 CATSTPGSYEQYF TGTGCCACCAGCACCCCCGGTAGCTACGAGCAGTACTTC
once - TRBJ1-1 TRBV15 CATSKGPEAFF TGTGCCACCAGCAAGGGGCCTGAAGCTTTCTTT
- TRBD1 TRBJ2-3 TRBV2 CASSGGPGQVQGF TGTGCCAGCAGTGGGGGTCCAGGACAGGTGCAGGGTTTT
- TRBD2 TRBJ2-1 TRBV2 CASCGLARGEQFF TGTGCCAGCTGCGGACTAGCGAGGGGTGAGCAGTTCTTC
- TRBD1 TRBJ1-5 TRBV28 CASSPRTGVGNQPQHF TGTGCCAGCAGTCCCCGGACAGGGGTTGGCAATCAGCCCCAGCATTTT
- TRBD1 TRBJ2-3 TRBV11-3 CASSLGTGLLDTQYF TGTGCCAGCAGCTTAGGGACAGGGTTATTGGATACGCAGTATTTT
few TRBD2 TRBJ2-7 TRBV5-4 CASSSGGGGISSYEQYF TGTGCCAGCAGCTCTGGCGGGGGAGGAATAAGCTCCTACGAGCAGTACTTC
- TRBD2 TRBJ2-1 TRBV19 CASSISFLAGVNEQFF TGTGCCAGTAGTATTTCCTTCCTAGCGGGAGTAAATGAGCAGTTCTTC
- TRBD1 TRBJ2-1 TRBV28 CASLKPGQGANEQFF TGTGCCAGCCTTAAACCGGGACAGGGGGCCAATGAGCAGTTCTTC
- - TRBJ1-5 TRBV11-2 CASSLIAGGEPQHF TGTGCCAGCAGCTTAATTGCGGGTGGGGAGCCCCAGCATTTT
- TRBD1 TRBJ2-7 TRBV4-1 CASSQGQGNYEQYF TGCGCCAGCAGCCAAGGACAGGGAAACTACGAGCAGTACTTC
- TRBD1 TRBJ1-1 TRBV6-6 CASSRQGSEAFF TGTGCCAGCAGCCGACAGGGTTCTGAAGCTTTCTTT
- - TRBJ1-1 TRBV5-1 CASSLVSVNTEAFF TGCGCCAGCAGCTTGGTTTCAGTGAACACTGAAGCTTTCTTT
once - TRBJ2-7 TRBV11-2 CASSPGLGLESYEQYF TGTGCCAGCAGCCCCGGGTTGGGTTTGGAGTCCTACGAGCAGTACTTC
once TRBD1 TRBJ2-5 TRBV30 CAWNHRGRGETQYF TGTGCCTGGAACCACAGGGGGCGCGGAGAGACCCAGTACTTC
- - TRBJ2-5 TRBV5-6 CASSLESGEMVETQYF TGTGCCAGCAGCTTGGAGTCGGGGGAGATGGTCGAGACCCAGTACTTC
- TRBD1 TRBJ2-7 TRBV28 CASSFRTGTYEQYF TGTGCCAGCAGTTTCAGGACAGGGACCTACGAGCAGTACTTC
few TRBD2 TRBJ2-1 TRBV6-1 CASSEDLAGGNEQFF TGTGCCAGCAGTGAAGACCTAGCGGGGGGTAATGAGCAGTTCTTC
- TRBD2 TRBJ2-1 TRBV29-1 CSVSKLAGGYNEQFF TGCAGCGTTTCTAAACTAGCGGGGGGTTACAATGAGCAGTTCTTC
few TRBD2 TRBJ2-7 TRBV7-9 CASSPGTSGSGPSSYEQYF TGTGCCAGCAGCCCCGGGACTAGCGGGAGTGGGCCTAGCTCCTACGAGCAGTACTTC